Given below is one T cell receptor beta chain in context. The CDR3 totals 14 residues. Germline V CDR1 and CDR2: MNHEY, SVGAGI. V was pared by 1 base and J by 9 bases, with 12 bases between. Sequencing used immunoSEQ multiplex PCR; TCRdb keeps in-frame clones, though not all of them. Here the sample spans some 100,000 clones, about 89% being singletons. This sample was taken from a study of T cell responses to AZD1222 COVID-19 vaccine. The gene calls are TRBV6-5 and TRBJ2-2; possibly TRBD2 for D (5 bases). This receptor was identified in an adult in good health. This specimen was peripheral blood, taken on day 0 of AZD1222 vaccination. The CDR3 nucleotides are TGTGCCAGCAGTTACTTCGGGGAAAGCCGGGAGCTGTTTTTT. Translating gives CASSYFGESRELFF.